Below, 28 T cell receptor beta chains from the same sample are listed, as sequenced in a study of cytotoxic CD8 clonotypes in ibrutinib-treated CLL. Sequencing used immunoSEQ multiplex PCR; TCRdb keeps in-frame clones, though not all of them. Here the sample spans around 200,000 clones, roughly 77% being singletons. Material: PBMCs, obtained after 12 months of ibrutinib treatment. These receptors came from a human donor with chronic lymphocytic leukemia.

The rearrangement joins TRBV18 to TRBJ1-5; 8 positions agree with TRBD1. The V gene's germline CDR1 is KGHSH and CDR2 LQKENI. This CDR3 has 16 residues. Losses at the gene ends were 4 bases for V and 6 bases for J; bases not matched to a gene: 11. The CDR3 protein is CASSLLDRVIGQPQHF. DNA for the CDR3: TGTGCCAGCTCACTCCTGGACAGGGTTATAGGTCAGCCCCAGCATTTT.

The chain uses TRBV7-6 and TRBJ2-5, with D possibly matching TRBD2 (5 bases). There are 12 residues in the CDR3. Trimming took off 5 bases at V and 5 bases at J, with 9 bases between the two ends. CDR1 SGHVS and CDR2 FNYEAQ come from the germline V gene. This CDR3 is CASSRTGETQYF. CDR3 DNA sequence: TGTGCCAGCAGCCGGACGGGGGAGACCCAGTACTTC.

The rearrangement joins TRBV7-2 to TRBJ2-5; TRBD2 aligns across 8 bases. The CDR3 contains 12 residues. V lost 10 bases to trimming and J lost 5 bases; unmatched junction nucleotides: 6. The V gene's germline CDR1 is SGHTA and CDR2 FQGNSA. The CDR3 DNA sequence: TGTGCCACCGCGGGGGGTGGGGAGACCCAGTACTTC. Its protein product is CATAGGGETQYF.

The chain combines TRBV30 with TRBJ1-4, with D possibly TRBD1 on 5 matching bases. CDR1 GTSNPN and CDR2 SVGIG come from the germline V gene (reference sequence). Trimming removed 1 base at V and 5 bases at J, with 8 bases between. This CDR3 is built from 13 residues. The CDR3 sequence is CAWSEGENEKLFF. The CDR3 bases are TGTGCCTGGAGTGAAGGGGAGAATGAAAAACTGTTTTTT.

The chain is built from TRBV28 and TRBJ2-1; 10 bases map to TRBD1. Germline V CDR1 and CDR2: MDHEN, SYDVKM. Trimming cost V 3 bases and J 6 bases; bases outside gene matches: 5. This CDR3 region has 15 residues. CDR3 bases: TGTGCCAGCAGTTTGGGGACAGGGGCCTTCAATGAGCAGTTCTTC. This translates into CASSLGTGAFNEQFF.

The chain couples TRBV7-3 to TRBJ2-5; 8 bases fit TRBD1. The CDR3 runs to 13 residues. After removal of 5 bases from V and 5 bases from J, the junction contained 4 bases not matched to a gene. The germline CDR1 and CDR2 sequences are SGHTA and FQGTGA. The CDR3 DNA reads as TGTGCCAGCAGCCAGACAGGGGTCGAGACCCAGTACTTC. It specifies CASSQTGVETQYF.

In this sample, this clone turned up a few times. The rearrangement uses TRBV30 and TRBJ1-5, with 7 bases aligning to TRBD1. This CDR3 contains 13 residues. Trimming at V came to 2 bases and at J to 7 bases, leaving 5 bases not matched to a gene. CDR1 GTSNPN and CDR2 SVGIG come from the germline V gene (reference sequence). The CDR3 DNA reads as TGTGCCTGGAGTATACAGGGGAACCAGCCCCAGCATTTT. Protein sequence: CAWSIQGNQPQHF.

This clone was picked up a small number of times. This chain uses TRBV18 with TRBJ1-1; tentative D call: TRBD1 (5 bases). Looked up from germline, CDR1 is KGHSH and CDR2 is LQKENI. The CDR3 contains 14 residues. The V end was cut by 3 bases, the J end by 2 bases, with 10 bases between. For the CDR3, the DNA is TGTGCCAGCTCACCTGGGACGGGTAACACTGAAGCTTTCTTT. Translation gives CASSPGTGNTEAFF.

The gene calls are TRBV6-6 and TRBJ1-1; D is uncertain. Looked up from germline, CDR1 is MNHNY and CDR2 is SVGAGI (reference sequence). The ends were cut back, 2 bases at V and 5 bases at J, with 6 bases in the middle. The CDR3 is 12 residues long. CDR3 residues: CASSYGVTEAFF. The CDR3 coding sequence is TGTGCCAGCAGTTACGGCGTTACTGAAGCTTTCTTT.

The chain recombines TRBV28 with TRBJ2-7, with 8 positions matching TRBD1. CDR1 is MDHEN and CDR2 is SYDVKM in the germline V gene. V lost 6 bases to trimming and J lost 3 bases; unmatched junction nucleotides: 7. The CDR3 has 14 residues. The CDR3 DNA is TGTGCCAGCAGATCGAGGACAGGGAGCTACGAGCAGTACTTC. This translates into CASRSRTGSYEQYF.

The chain joins TRBV7-9 to TRBJ2-3; tentative D call: TRBD2 (6 bases). The CDR3 runs to 14 residues. V dropped 5 bases and J dropped 0 bases, with 9 bases sitting between them. The germline gives CDR1 SEHNR, CDR2 FQNEAQ (reference sequence). The DNA of the CDR3 is TGTGCCAGCAGCGATAGCGGAAGCACAGATACGCAGTATTTT. As protein: CASSDSGSTDTQYF.

The chain is built from TRBV7-9 and TRBJ1-3; 10 nucleotides agree with TRBD1. Germline CDR1 SEHNR, CDR2 FQNEAQ (reference sequence). Germline trimming cut 1 base from V and 8 bases from J; bases unmatched to any gene: 5. CDR3 size: 15 residues. As DNA, the CDR3 is TGTGCCAGCAGCTTAGGGGACAGGGGAACGGACACCATATATTTT. Its protein is CASSLGDRGTDTIYF.

This clone has a handful of counts. This chain connects TRBV25-1 to TRBJ1-2, with 8 bases identical to TRBD1. There are 15 residues in the CDR3. Germline lookup yields CDR1 MGHDK and CDR2 SYGVNS. Losses at the gene ends were 1 base for V and 8 bases for J; bases not matched to a gene: 9. This chain's CDR3 is CASSELDREEGGYTF. CDR3 bases: TGTGCCAGCAGTGAATTGGACAGGGAAGAGGGGGGCTACACCTTC.

DNA for the CDR3: TGCGCCAGCAGCTCAGGACAGGGAAACTATGGCTACACCTTC. This gives the protein CASSSGQGNYGYTF. This chain uses TRBV5-1 with TRBJ1-2; 8 bases fit TRBD1. From germline, CDR1 is SGHRS and CDR2 YFSETQ. This CDR3 comprises 14 residues. The trim removed 3 bases at V and 2 bases at J, leaving 3 bases unmatched.

This clone was seen a single time. This rearrangement joins TRBV9 to TRBJ2-2; 12 nucleotides line up with TRBD2. The germline CDR1 and CDR2 sequences are SGDLS and YYNGEE. This CDR3 spans 17 amino acids. With 0 bases clipped from V and 5 bases from J, the junction kept 5 bases outside the gene matches. The CDR3 loop is CASSVGTSGIETGELFF. The CDR3 DNA follows: TGTGCCAGCAGCGTAGGGACTAGCGGGATAGAAACCGGGGAGCTGTTTTTT. The full variable domain, completed using reference TRBV9 and TRBJ2-2, is DSGVTQTPKHLITATGQRVTLRCSPRSGDLSVYWYQQSLDQGLQFLIQYYNGEERAKGNILERFSAQQFPDLHSELNLSSLELGDSALYFCASSVGTSGIETGELFFGEGSRLTVL.

The chain joins TRBV7-9 to TRBJ1-1, with D perhaps matching TRBD1 (5 bases). Deletions cut 2 bases from V and 1 base from J, with 11 bases between. The germline gives CDR1 SEHNR, CDR2 FQNEAQ (reference sequence). CDR3 length equals 15 residues. The CDR3 DNA follows: TGTGCCAGCAGCTTACCTGGGACGGGGAACACTGAAGCTTTCTTT. This gives the protein CASSLPGTGNTEAFF.

CDR3 sequence: CASSEGGSNEQFF. The CDR3 DNA follows: TGTGCCAGCAGTGAAGGAGGGTCCAATGAGCAGTTCTTC. J is TRBJ2-1 and V is TRBV25-1; the D gene is possibly TRBD2 (6 bases). The CDR3 contains 13 residues. Trimming removed 2 bases from V and 6 bases from J, with 8 bases in between. Germline values: CDR1 MGHDK, CDR2 SYGVNS.

The genes are TRBV30 and TRBJ1-3; D is unresolved. Germline V gives CDR1 GTSNPN, CDR2 SVGIG (reference sequence). Trimming took off 1 base at V and 11 bases at J, with 15 bases between the two ends. CDR3 length equals 13 residues. The DNA for the CDR3 is TGTGCCTGGAGTGCGCCTTGGGAAAGTTCCATATATTTT. This gives the protein CAWSAPWESSIYF.

The chain has TRBV18 and TRBJ1-4; a possible D gene is TRBD1 (6 bases). The CDR3 covers 11 residues. Trimming cost V 4 bases and J 12 bases, with 9 bases left between them. Germline V lookup: CDR1 KGHSH, CDR2 LQKENI. In DNA form, the CDR3 reads TGTGCCAGCTCACGACAGGAGGAACTGTTTTTT. This translates into CASSRQEELFF.

V is TRBV18 and J is TRBJ2-1; D unclear. Trimming took 3 bases from V and 0 from J, leaving 12 bases between them. The germline V gene has CDR1 KGHSH and CDR2 LQKENI. The length of the CDR3 is 16 residues. As DNA, the CDR3 is TGTGCCAGCTCACCCCCAATTCCGGGCTCCTACAATGAGCAGTTCTTC. Protein sequence: CASSPPIPGSYNEQFF.

This clone was detected many times. The V gene is TRBV21-1, the J gene TRBJ2-1; the table names TRBD2, a call not compared with the DNA. TRBV21-1 is a pseudogene segment. This CDR3 is built from 13 residues. The chain's CDR3 is CASPGGRGNEQFF. Written as DNA, the CDR3 is TGTGCCAGCCCCGGCGGGAGGGGGAATGAGCAGTTCTTC.

The chain recombines TRBV7-8 with TRBJ1-5; D gene ambiguous. Between the trimmed V and J ends, which lost 5 bases and 5 bases, there was a span of 19 bases. Germline CDR1 is SGHVS and CDR2 is FQNEAQ. The CDR3 runs to 16 residues. In nucleotides, the CDR3 is TGTGCCAGCAGCAAAAACATTAGGGCCGGGGATCAGCCCCAGCATTTT. This encodes CASSKNIRAGDQPQHF.

The V call is TRBV28, the J call TRBJ2-7, with 10 positions matching TRBD1. The CDR3 extends over 19 amino acids. V gave up 5 bases and J gave up 4 bases; unmatched junction bases: 20. CDR1 and CDR2 (germline): MDHEN, SYDVKM. CDR3 sequence: CASSPEFGQGVIFGYEQYF. CDR3 sequence (DNA): TGTGCCAGCAGTCCGGAATTCGGACAGGGGGTAATCTTCGGGTACGAGCAGTACTTC.

V and J are TRBV18 and TRBJ2-2; D is possibly TRBD1 or TRBD2 (5 bases each). Germline V lookup: CDR1 KGHSH, CDR2 LQKENI. The CDR3 has 12 amino acids. V was trimmed by 6 bases and J by 6 bases, leaving 8 bases between them. The CDR3 nucleotides read TGTGCCAGCTCCTTGGGACCCGGGGAGCTGTTTTTT. Its translation: CASSLGPGELFF.

This clone showed up just once. V gene TRBV2 combines with J gene TRBJ1-4, with TRBD1 as a possible D gene (6 bases). Per germline, CDR1 SNHLY and CDR2 FYNNEI. The CDR3 is 15 residues long. Trimming left V 2 bases short and J 5 bases short, with 12 bases between. The CDR3 DNA sequence: TGTGCCAGCAGTGAACGGGGGGGCGGCAATGAAAAACTGTTTTTT. The encoded protein is CASSERGGGNEKLFF.

This chain connects TRBV30 to TRBJ1-1, with 9 bases aligning to TRBD1. CDR1 and CDR2 from the germline V gene are GTSNPN and SVGIG (reference sequence). V trimming: 5 bases; J trimming: 7 bases; junction bases outside the gene matches: 2. CDR3 length equals 11 residues. The CDR3 nucleotides are TGTGCCTGGGACAGGGGGGGTGAAGCTTTCTTT. It specifies CAWDRGGEAFF.

The genes are TRBV11-2 and TRBJ2-3; TRBD2 is a possible D gene (5 bases). Deletions cut 5 bases from V and 0 bases from J, with 9 bases between. There are 14 residues in the CDR3. From germline, CDR1 is SGHAT and CDR2 FQNNGV. In DNA form, the CDR3 reads TGTGCCAGCAGCCCGGGATTTAGCACAGATACGCAGTATTTT. Translated, it gives CASSPGFSTDTQYF.

The V and J genes are TRBV5-8 and TRBJ1-3, with TRBD1 matching 7 bases. The CDR3 spans 15 residues. CDR1 and CDR2 from the germline V gene are SGHTS and YDEGEE. V shed 5 bases and J 3 bases; nucleotides not matched to a gene: 8. CDR3 amino acids: CASSYDRAGGNTIYF. In nucleotides, the CDR3 is TGTGCCAGCAGTTACGACAGGGCAGGTGGAAACACCATATATTTT.